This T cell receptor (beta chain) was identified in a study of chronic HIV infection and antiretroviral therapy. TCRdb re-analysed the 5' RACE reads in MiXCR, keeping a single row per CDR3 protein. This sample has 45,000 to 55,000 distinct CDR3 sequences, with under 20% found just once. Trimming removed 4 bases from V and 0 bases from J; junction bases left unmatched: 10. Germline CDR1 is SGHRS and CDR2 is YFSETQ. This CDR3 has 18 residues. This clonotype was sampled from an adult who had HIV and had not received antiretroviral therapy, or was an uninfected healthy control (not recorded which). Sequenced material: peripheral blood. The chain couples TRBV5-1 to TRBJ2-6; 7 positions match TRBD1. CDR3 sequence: CASSIAGTVHSGANVLTF. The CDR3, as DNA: TGCGCCAGCAGCATCGCCGGGACAGTCCACTCTGGGGCCAACGTCCTGACTTTC.